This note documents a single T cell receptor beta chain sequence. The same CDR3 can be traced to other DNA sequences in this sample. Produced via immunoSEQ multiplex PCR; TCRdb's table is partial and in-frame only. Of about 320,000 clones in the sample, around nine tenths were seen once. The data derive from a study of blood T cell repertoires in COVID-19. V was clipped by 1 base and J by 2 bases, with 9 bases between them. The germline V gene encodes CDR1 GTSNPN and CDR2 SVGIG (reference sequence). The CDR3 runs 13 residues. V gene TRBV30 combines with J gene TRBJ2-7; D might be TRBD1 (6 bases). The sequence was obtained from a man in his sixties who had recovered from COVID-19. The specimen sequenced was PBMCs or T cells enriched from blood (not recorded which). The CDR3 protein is CAWSEQGPYEQYF. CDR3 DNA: TGTGCCTGGAGTGAGCAGGGGCCCTACGAGCAGTACTTC.